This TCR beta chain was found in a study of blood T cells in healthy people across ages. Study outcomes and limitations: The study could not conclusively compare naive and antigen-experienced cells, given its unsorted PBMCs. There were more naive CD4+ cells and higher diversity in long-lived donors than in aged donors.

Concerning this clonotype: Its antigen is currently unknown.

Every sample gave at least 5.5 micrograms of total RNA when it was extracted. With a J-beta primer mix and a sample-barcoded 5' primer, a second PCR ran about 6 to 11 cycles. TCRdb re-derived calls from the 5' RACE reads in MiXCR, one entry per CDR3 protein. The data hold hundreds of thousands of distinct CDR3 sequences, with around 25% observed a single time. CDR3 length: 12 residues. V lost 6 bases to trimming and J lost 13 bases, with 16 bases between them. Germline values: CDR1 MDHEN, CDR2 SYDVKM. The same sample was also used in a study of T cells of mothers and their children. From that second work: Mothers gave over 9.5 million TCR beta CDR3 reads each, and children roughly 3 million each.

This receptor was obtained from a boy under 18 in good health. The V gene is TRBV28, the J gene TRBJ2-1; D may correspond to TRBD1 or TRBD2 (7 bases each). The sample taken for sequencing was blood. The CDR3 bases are TGTGCCAGCAGACCCGGACTAGGGGGCCAGTTCTTC. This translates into CASRPGLGGQFF.